This T cell receptor (beta chain) came from a study of cytomegalovirus exposure and HLA in healthy donors. Data came from immunoSEQ multiplex PCR; TCRdb stores just in-frame clones and leaves some out. The sample lists about 190,000 clones, more than 75% occurring once. The CDR3 length is 15 residues. Germline V CDR1 and CDR2: MNHNS, SASEGT. V gave up 7 bases and J gave up 6 bases, with 21 bases separating them. Sequences were obtained from PBMCs. This receptor was identified in a man aged 18 to 35 in good health and CMV-seropositive. This chain uses TRBV6-1 with TRBJ1-2; D is uncertain. The CDR3 nucleotides are TGTGCCAGCACCCAACGGGGTGGCACTTGGGATGGCTACACCTTC. Translated: CASTQRGGTWDGYTF.